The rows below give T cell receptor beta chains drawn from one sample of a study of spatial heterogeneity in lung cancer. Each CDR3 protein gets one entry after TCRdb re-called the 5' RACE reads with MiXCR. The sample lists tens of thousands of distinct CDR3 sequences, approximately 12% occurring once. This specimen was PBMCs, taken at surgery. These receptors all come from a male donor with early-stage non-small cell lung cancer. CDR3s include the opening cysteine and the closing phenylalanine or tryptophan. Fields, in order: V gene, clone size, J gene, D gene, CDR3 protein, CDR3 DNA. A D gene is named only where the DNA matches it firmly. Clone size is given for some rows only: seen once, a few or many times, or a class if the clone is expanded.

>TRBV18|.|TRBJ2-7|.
CASSPSTGIGEQYF
TGTGCCAGCTCACCATCTACAGGGATCGGCGAGCAGTACTTC
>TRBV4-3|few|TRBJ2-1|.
CASSPTGLYIYEQFF
TGCGCCAGCAGCCCGACCGGGCTATACATCTATGAGCAGTTCTTC
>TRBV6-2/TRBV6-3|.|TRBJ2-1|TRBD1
CASSYPTTGTATYNEQFF
TGTGCCAGCAGTTATCCTACTACCGGGACAGCAACCTACAATGAGCAGTTCTTC
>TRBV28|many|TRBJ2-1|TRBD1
CASRAGTGGGYEQFF
TGTGCCAGCAGGGCCGGGACAGGGGGAGGCTATGAGCAGTTCTTC
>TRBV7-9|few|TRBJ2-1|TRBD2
CASRGTSGDLNEQFF
TGTGCCAGCAGGGGGACTAGCGGAGACCTCAATGAGCAGTTCTTC
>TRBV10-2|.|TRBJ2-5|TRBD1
CTSSDRGLQETQYF
TGCACCAGCTCAGACAGGGGGCTCCAAGAGACCCAGTACTTC
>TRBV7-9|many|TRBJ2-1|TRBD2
CASSRGLAGATSSYNEQFF
TGTGCCAGCAGCCGAGGACTAGCGGGAGCGACGAGCTCCTACAATGAGCAGTTCTTC
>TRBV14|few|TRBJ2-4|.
CASSQESSGPSQYF
TGTGCCAGCAGCCAAGAATCGAGTGGGCCGTCCCAGTACTTC
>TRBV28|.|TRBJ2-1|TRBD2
CASSSYSGNSYNEQFF
TGTGCCAGCAGCTCTTATAGCGGGAACTCCTACAATGAGCAGTTCTTC
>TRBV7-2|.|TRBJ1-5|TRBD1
CASSNEPGQGIGPQHF
TGTGCCAGCAGCAACGAACCGGGACAGGGGATCGGGCCCCAGCATTTT
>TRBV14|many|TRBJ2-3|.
CASSQDWGRNPDTQYF
TGTGCCAGCAGCCAAGATTGGGGTAGAAATCCAGATACGCAGTATTTT
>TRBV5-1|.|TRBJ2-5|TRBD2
CASSDLAEETQYF
TGCGCCAGCAGTGATCTAGCGGAAGAGACCCAGTACTTC
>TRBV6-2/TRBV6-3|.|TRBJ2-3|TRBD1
CASSYISGTGAKDTQYF
TGTGCCAGCAGTTACATCTCCGGGACAGGGGCTAAAGATACGCAGTATTTT
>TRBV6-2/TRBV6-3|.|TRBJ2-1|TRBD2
CASSNGLAGGLTYNEQFF
TGTGCCAGCAGTAACGGACTAGCGGGGGGTCTTACCTACAATGAGCAGTTCTTC
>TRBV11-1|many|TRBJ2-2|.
CASSRFAPDSNSNTGELFF
TGTGCCAGCAGCCGATTCGCTCCGGACAGCAATTCGAACACCGGGGAGCTGTTTTTT